A single sample gave rise to the 27 T cell receptor beta chains below, sequenced in a study of Ad26.COV2.S vaccination and SARS-CoV-2 variants. The treatment: some 19 received Ad26.COV2.S at low or high dose, single or two shots; roughly 5 received placebo; per-sample allocation not given. Specimens were obtained on day 63 following the first vaccine or placebo injection. Method: immunoSEQ multiplex PCR; TCRdb's copy keeps in-frame clones and lacks some. This table has some 410,000 clones, over 80% appearing once. This material consisted of peripheral blood, taken in a trial of Ad26.COV2.S vaccine versus placebo. The receptors were gathered from a person between 18 and 65 years old who received the Ad26.COV2.S COVID-19 vaccine or a placebo.

The chain is built from TRBV7-9 and TRBJ2-1, with 8 bases fitting TRBD2. This CDR3 is built from 13 residues. CDR1 SEHNR and CDR2 FQNEAQ come from the germline V gene (reference sequence). V trimming: 7 bases; J trimming: 8 bases; junction bases outside the gene matches: 7. CDR3 residues: CASIAGTRDEQFF. The CDR3 bases are TGTGCCAGCATAGCGGGGACCAGGGATGAGCAGTTCTTC.

This chain uses TRBV9 with TRBJ2-2; D remains unclear. V was cut by 0 bases and J by 1 base, with 4 bases left in between. The CDR3 consists of 14 residues. CDR1 is SGDLS, CDR2 YYNGEE, per germline. The CDR3 here is CASSVGRNTGELFF. Written as DNA, the CDR3 is TGTGCCAGCAGCGTAGGGAGGAACACCGGGGAGCTGTTTTTT. The whole variable domain, remainder taken from reference TRBV9 and TRBJ2-2, is DSGVTQTPKHLITATGQRVTLRCSPRSGDLSVYWYQQSLDQGLQFLIQYYNGEERAKGNILERFSAQQFPDLHSELNLSSLELGDSALYFCASSVGRNTGELFFGEGSRLTVL.

The chain recombines TRBV7-2 with TRBJ2-1, with D uncertain. V was cut by 0 bases and J by 6 bases, with 12 bases left in between. CDR3 length: 15 residues. Germline values: CDR1 SGHTA, CDR2 FQGNSA. CDR3 amino acids: CASSLASDGPNEQFF. CDR3 bases: TGTGCCAGCAGCTTAGCGTCGGACGGGCCCAATGAGCAGTTCTTC.

This chain joins TRBV28 and TRBJ1-4; TRBD1 is a possible D gene (5 bases). The CDR3 length is 13 residues. Germline V gene data show CDR1 as MDHEN and CDR2 as SYDVKM. Trimming pared 3 bases from V and 7 bases from J, leaving 9 bases between. The CDR3 DNA reads as TGTGCCAGCAGTTTTGGGGGATCTGAAAAACTGTTTTTT. Its translation is CASSFGGSEKLFF.

The V call is TRBV5-1, the J call TRBJ2-2, with 10 nucleotides matching TRBD1. This CDR3 is built from 14 residues. CDR1 is SGHRS, CDR2 YFSETQ, per germline. The junction had 4 bases not matched to a gene; V was cut back by 4 bases and J by 7 bases. This chain's CDR3 is CASSHGTGVGELFF. Written as DNA, the CDR3 is TGCGCCAGCAGCCACGGGACAGGGGTCGGGGAGCTGTTTTTT.

The chain joins TRBV6-5 to TRBJ2-7, with 10 bases fitting TRBD1. With 6 bases clipped from V and 4 bases from J, the junction kept 6 bases outside the gene matches. The CDR3 extends over 14 amino acids. Germline CDR1 and CDR2: MNHEY and SVGAGI. CDR3 nucleotide sequence: TGTGCCAGCAGCCGGGACAGGGGTACTTACGAGCAGTACTTC. Translation gives CASSRDRGTYEQYF.

The V call is TRBV6-5, the J call TRBJ1-1; D unresolved. In germline, CDR1 is MNHEY, CDR2 SVGAGI. V was cut by 2 bases and J by 8 bases, with 12 bases left in between. The CDR3 has 13 amino acids. The CDR3 region has the DNA TGTGCCAGCAGTTACGGTGCGGGTTTAGAAGCTTTCTTT. Translated, it gives CASSYGAGLEAFF.

This chain uses TRBV7-9 with TRBJ2-7; no firm D call. The CDR3 is made up of 15 amino acids. Germline V CDR1 and CDR2: SEHNR, FQNEAQ (reference sequence). Trimming cost V 2 bases and J 2 bases, with 13 bases left between them. The CDR3 coding sequence is TGTGCCAGCAGCTTAAGGAATCGGGCACCCTACGAGCAGTACTTC. Its protein product is CASSLRNRAPYEQYF.

Notes on this clone: The sample has other DNA sequences that encode this CDR3 too. The chain has TRBV12-3 or TRBV12-4 and TRBJ1-1; perhaps TRBD1 as D (6 bases). This CDR3 spans 13 amino acids. V was shortened by 5 bases and J by 1 base, with 8 bases between the two germline ends. DNA of the CDR3: TGTGCCAGCAGTCTGGGACAGAACACTGAAGCTTTCTTT. It specifies CASSLGQNTEAFF.

The chain joins TRBV6-2 or TRBV6-3 to TRBJ2-3, with TRBD2 identical over 11 bases. CDR1 and CDR2 (germline): MNHEY, SVGEGT. The CDR3 contains 17 residues. V was pared by 5 bases and J by 1 base, with 8 bases of the junction left unmatched. DNA of the CDR3: TGTGCCAGCAGTGACCCACTAGCGGGGGTGCGCACAGATACGCAGTATTTT. This gives the protein CASSDPLAGVRTDTQYF.

The count of this clone is one. The chain employs TRBV5-3 and TRBJ2-7; 7 nucleotides match TRBD1. TRBV5-3 is classed as an ORF, of uncertain function. The CDR3 sequence is 15 residues long. V shed 4 bases and J 0 bases; nucleotides not matched to a gene: 7. The CDR3 reads CARSVDRESSYEQYF. The CDR3 nucleotides are TGTGCCAGAAGCGTCGACAGGGAGAGCTCCTACGAGCAGTACTTC.

This clone was observed a single time. This chain links TRBV25-1 with TRBJ2-1; D assignment may be TRBD1 or TRBD2 (6 bases each). Trimming took 3 bases from V and 8 from J, leaving 20 bases between them. The CDR3 contains 16 residues. The germline V gene has CDR1 MGHDK and CDR2 SYGVNS. In nucleotides, the CDR3 is TGTGCCAGCAGTGATCAGGTAGGGGGGCGCAAGGATGAGCAGTTCTTC. It translates to CASSDQVGGRKDEQFF.

The J gene is TRBJ2-5, the V gene TRBV7-9; D might be TRBD1 (5 bases). CDR1 and CDR2 from the germline V gene are SEHNR and FQNEAQ (reference sequence). The CDR3 loop spans 14 amino acids. Trimming pared 3 bases from V and 4 bases from J, leaving 12 bases between. The CDR3 DNA is TGTGCCAGCAGCTTCCCGCAGGGCTCAGAGACCCAGTACTTC. Its protein product is CASSFPQGSETQYF.

The CDR3 region has the DNA TGTGCCAGCAGTTCCGCCCAAGAGACCCAGTACTTC. Its translation is CASSSAQETQYF. The chain combines TRBV12-3 or TRBV12-4 with TRBJ2-5; no clear D. The CDR3 runs to 12 residues. Trimming shortened V by 4 bases and J by 1 base, and 4 bases separated the two germline ends.

The chain combines TRBV6-1 with TRBJ1-6; D unresolved. The CDR3 contains 14 residues. Germline V gene sequence: CDR1 MNHNS, CDR2 SASEGT. V was trimmed by 0 bases and J by 6 bases, leaving 6 bases between them. CDR3 in amino acids: CASSEARSNSPLHF. In DNA form, the CDR3 reads TGTGCCAGCAGTGAAGCGAGGTCTAATTCACCCCTCCACTTT.

The CDR3 spells CASSLMVPPVYF. In DNA, the CDR3 is TGTGCCAGCAGTTTAATGGTCCCCCCGGTGTATTTT. V gene TRBV28 combines with J gene TRBJ1-3; D remains unclear. V lost 2 bases, J lost 16 bases, and 15 bases lay in between. The CDR3 spans 12 residues. The germline V gene encodes CDR1 MDHEN and CDR2 SYDVKM.

V usage is TRBV7-8 and J usage is TRBJ1-5; no clear D gene. The CDR3 consists of 16 residues. Germline assignment: CDR1 SGHVS and CDR2 FQNEAQ. V was clipped by 5 bases and J by 2 bases, with 16 bases between them. CDR3 protein: CASSRSRVGGNQPQHF. The CDR3 DNA reads as TGTGCCAGCAGCCGTAGTCGGGTTGGTGGCAATCAGCCCCAGCATTTT. Combining the CDR3 with reference TRBV7-8 and TRBJ1-5 gives the whole variable domain GAGVSQSPRYKVAKRGQDVALRCDPISGHVSLFWYQQALGQGPEFLTYFQNEAQLDKSGLPSDRFFAERPEGSVSTLKIQRTQQEDSAVYLCASSRSRVGGNQPQHFGDGTRLSIL.

This clone appeared once. The chain carries TRBV7-2 and TRBJ1-1; TRBD1 matches at 8 bases. Unmatched junction bases numbered 9, after V lost 5 bases and J lost 4 bases. The CDR3 runs 15 residues. Germline loops: CDR1 SGHTA, CDR2 FQGNSA. The CDR3: CASSLNRGGITEAFF. The CDR3 DNA is TGTGCCAGCAGCCTCAACAGGGGGGGGATCACTGAAGCTTTCTTT.

The chain couples TRBV9 to TRBJ2-4; 8 bases agree with TRBD2. The CDR3 covers 16 residues. Germline CDR1 is SGDLS and CDR2 is YYNGEE. J gave up 8 bases and V 4 bases, and 14 bases lay outside the gene matches. The chain's CDR3 is CASSRAGAHAIDIQYF. Here the CDR3 DNA reads TGTGCCAGCAGCAGAGCGGGGGCCCACGCAATAGACATTCAGTACTTC.

This sequence joins TRBV7-2 and TRBJ2-5; D is uncertain. The length of the CDR3 is 13 residues. Germline CDR1 is SGHTA and CDR2 is FQGNSA. V lost 1 base and J lost 1, with 4 bases in between. The DNA for the CDR3 is TGTGCCAGCAGCTTAGTTGTCCAAGAGACCCAGTACTTC. Protein sequence: CASSLVVQETQYF.

This chain links TRBV4-1 with TRBJ2-1, with a tentative D call TRBD2 (5 bases). V was pared by 1 base and J by 3 bases, with 19 bases between. CDR1 is MGHRA and CDR2 is YSYEKL in the germline V gene. This CDR3 comprises 18 residues. CDR3 in amino acids: CASSQGRSAEGVYNEQFF. Written as DNA, the CDR3 is TGCGCCAGCAGCCAAGGGCGTAGTGCCGAGGGCGTCTACAATGAGCAGTTCTTC.

This clone was observed a single time. The chain couples TRBV7-8 to TRBJ1-5; D may be TRBD1 (5 bases). Germline V CDR1 and CDR2: SGHVS, FQNEAQ. Trimming pared 1 base from V and 0 bases from J, leaving 22 bases between. CDR3 length equals 20 residues. This chain's CDR3 is CASSLEGSASWGYSNQPQHF. Written as DNA, the CDR3 is TGTGCCAGCAGCTTAGAGGGGTCAGCCAGCTGGGGGTATAGCAATCAGCCCCAGCATTTT. Full variable domain (missing parts from reference TRBV7-8 and TRBJ1-5): GAGVSQSPRYKVAKRGQDVALRCDPISGHVSLFWYQQALGQGPEFLTYFQNEAQLDKSGLPSDRFFAERPEGSVSTLKIQRTQQEDSAVYLCASSLEGSASWGYSNQPQHFGDGTRLSIL.

The rearrangement uses TRBV27 and TRBJ2-7, with D perhaps TRBD2 (6 bases). Looked up from germline, CDR1 is MNHEY and CDR2 is SMNVEV (reference sequence). This CDR3 has 14 amino acids. With 4 bases removed from V and 1 base from J, the gap between germline ends came to 11 bases. The CDR3 nucleotides read TGTGCCAGCAGTTGGGCGGCGGGGTCCTACGAGCAGTACTTC. Amino acid sequence: CASSWAAGSYEQYF.

This chain joins TRBV11-2 and TRBJ2-6; the D is unclear. From germline, CDR1 is SGHAT and CDR2 FQNNGV. Trimming took 5 bases from V and 0 from J, leaving 11 bases between them. The length of the CDR3 is 16 residues. The CDR3 bases are TGTGCCAGCAGCGCGATACGGAGCTCTGGGGCCAACGTCCTGACTTTC. This codes for CASSAIRSSGANVLTF. The full variable domain, with the rest looked up from reference TRBV11-2 and TRBJ2-6, is EAGVAQSPRYKIIEKRQSVAFWCNPISGHATLYWYQQILGQGPKLLIQFQNNGVVDDSQLPKDRFSAERLKGVDSTLKIQPAKLEDSAVYLCASSAIRSSGANVLTFGAGSRLTVL.

The rearrangement uses TRBV28 and TRBJ1-2; D gene unclear. Germline CDR1 MDHEN, CDR2 SYDVKM. The length of the CDR3 is 14 residues. The germline V and J ends were trimmed by 2 bases and 4 bases, with 11 bases remaining between them. CDR3 loop: CASSLSTAFYGYTF. The CDR3 DNA follows: TGTGCCAGCAGTTTAAGCACAGCGTTCTATGGCTACACCTTC.

The chain recombines TRBV7-2 with TRBJ2-1, with a possible D match to TRBD2 (6 bases). Between the trimmed V and J ends, which lost 2 bases and 5 bases, there was a span of 13 bases. This CDR3 spans 15 amino acids. Germline V gene lookup returns CDR1 SGHTA and CDR2 FQGNSA. The CDR3 nucleotides are TGTGCCAGCAGCTTACTGGGGCGGGACCACAATGAGCAGTTCTTC. This encodes CASSLLGRDHNEQFF.

The chain joins TRBV27 to TRBJ2-5; TRBD2 agrees at 15 bases. CDR3 length equals 20 residues. Germline lookup yields CDR1 MNHEY and CDR2 SMNVEV (reference sequence). J lost 7 bases, V lost 4 bases, and 19 bases had no gene match. CDR3 residues: CASSYSRRTSGGVVYSTQYF. In nucleotides, the CDR3 is TGTGCCAGCAGTTACAGTAGAAGGACTAGCGGGGGGGTGGTCTATTCGACCCAGTACTTC.